This section outlines one T cell receptor beta chain sequence together with its context. This sample is drawn from a study of blood T cell repertoires in COVID-19. Study-wide background: Material from acute and convalescent COVID-19 was sourced from the United States, Italy and Spain. PBMCs, B-cell-depleted T cells, or T cells were the source of the cDNA or gDNA that made up the material.

How the authors handled the data: Estimation of nucleated cell counts was performed using reference gene primer amplification. Profiled with immunoSEQ multiplex PCR; TCRdb holds only in-frame clones, not every one. V, J and clone size derive from that table, while D and trimming were established from the DNA sequence. The table records roughly 51,000 clones, over 75% of them present only once. The V segment lost 5 bases and the J segment 11 bases; nucleotides outside the gene matches: 9. This CDR3 region has 13 residues. Germline values: CDR1 SGHRS, CDR2 YFSETQ. The material sequenced was peripheral blood. The sequence derives from a man aged 50 to 60 with active COVID-19. This chain uses TRBV5-1 with TRBJ1-1; TRBD1 matches at 10 bases. The DNA for the CDR3 is TGCGCCAGCAGTAAGCCGGGACAGGGGTGGGCTTTCTTT. Its translation: CASSKPGQGWAFF.